The sequence of this T cell receptor beta chain was determined in a study of blood T cell repertoires in COVID-19. Whole-study context: Collection of acute and convalescent COVID-19 samples took place in the United States, Italy and Spain.

How the authors handled the data: From reference gene primer amplification, estimates of nucleated cell counts were derived. This table comes from immunoSEQ multiplex PCR, and its TCRdb copy is limited to in-frame clones, with some not included. V, J and clone size are those of that table, while D and trimming were read from the DNA. Of roughly 250,000 clones in the sample, about 81% were seen once. The V and J ends lost 7 bases and 6 bases respectively, with 13 bases between them. CDR3 length equals 14 residues. CDR1 MGHDK and CDR2 SYGVNS come from the germline V gene. This clone was seen just once. This sequence originates from a woman in her sixties or seventies with active or convalescent COVID-19. Material for sequencing was peripheral blood. The rearrangement uses TRBV25-1 and TRBJ1-6, with no clear D. The CDR3 region is CASTPEVRNSPLHF. The CDR3 nucleotides are TGTGCCAGCACCCCGGAGGTCCGTAATTCACCCCTCCACTTT.